A selection of T cell receptor beta chains follows, all from one sample in a study of shared clonotypes between healthy human individuals. Sequenced by immunoSEQ multiplex PCR; TCRdb stores in-frame clones only, minus some. Of about 1.1 million clones in the sample, 75% to 85% were seen once. The sequenced sample consisted of memory CD4+ T cells from PBMCs. The receptor set was obtained from a man between 18 and 29 years old in good health. Some clones in this sample may be carry-over from other donors' samples. CDR3s include the opening cysteine and the closing phenylalanine or tryptophan. The order of the fields is clone size, D gene, V gene, J gene, CDR3 protein, CDR3 DNA. The D gene is left open where the match is weak. Only part of the rows carry a size: once, few, many, or a class if the clone is expanded.

>NA|NA|TRBV9|TRBJ2-3
CASSVEVGVADTQYF
TGTGCCAGCAGCGTAGAGGTGGGAGTCGCAGATACGCAGTATTTT
>NA|NA|TRBV9|TRBJ1-3
CASSPASGNTIYF
TGTGCCAGCAGCCCGGCCTCTGGAAACACCATATATTTT
>NA|TRBD2|TRBV28|TRBJ2-7
CASSTIAGYEQYF
TGTGCCAGCAGTACCATAGCGGGATACGAGCAGTACTTC
>NA|NA|TRBV9|TRBJ1-1
CASSTNMNTEAFF
TGTGCCAGCAGTACTAACATGAACACTGAAGCTTTCTTT
>NA|NA|TRBV19|TRBJ2-3
CASSIGLHISTDTQYF
TGTGCCAGTAGTATCGGACTACACATTAGCACAGATACGCAGTATTTT
>NA|NA|TRBV4-2|TRBJ1-2
CASSQELQAYGYTF
TGTGCCAGCAGCCAAGAACTACAGGCTTATGGCTACACCTTC
>NA|NA|TRBV5-8|TRBJ2-5
CASTRGGAGQETQYF
TGTGCCAGCACCCGTGGCGGGGCGGGACAAGAGACCCAGTACTTC
>NA|NA|TRBV10-2|TRBJ2-3
CASSEIQNTQYF
TGCGCCAGCAGTGAAATCCAGAATACGCAGTATTTT
>NA|NA|TRBV18|TRBJ1-3
CASSPTYRDRNTIYF
TGTGCCAGCTCACCAACATACAGGGACCGAAACACCATATATTTT
>NA|NA|TRBV7-6|TRBJ1-1
CASSLPGLEAFF
TGTGCCAGCAGCTTGCCGGGACTAGAAGCTTTCTTT
>NA|NA|TRBV15|TRBJ2-7
CATSRAGTRSHEQYF
TGTGCCACCAGCAGAGCCGGGACTCGCAGCCACGAGCAGTACTTC
>NA|NA|TRBV5-1|TRBJ1-1
CASSTGTNTEAFF
TGCGCCAGCAGCACCGGGACCAACACTGAAGCTTTCTTT
>few|NA|TRBV4-2|TRBJ1-1
CASSHLDRNTEAFF
TGTGCCAGCAGCCATTTAGACAGGAACACTGAAGCTTTCTTT
>NA|TRBD1|TRBV6-6|TRBJ2-7
CASSYSFDRDKYEQYF
TGTGCCAGCAGTTACTCTTTTGACAGGGATAAGTACGAGCAGTACTTC
>NA|NA|TRBV11-3|TRBJ1-1
CASSPGTYTGIHTEAFF
TGTGCCAGCAGCCCCGGAACGTATACAGGGATACACACTGAAGCTTTCTTT
>once|NA|TRBV6-5|TRBJ2-7
CASRNAYEQYF
TGTGCCAGCAGGAATGCTTACGAGCAGTACTTC
>NA|NA|TRBV30|TRBJ1-2
CAWSVGGDYGYTF
TGTGCCTGGAGTGTTGGGGGTGACTATGGCTACACCTTC
>NA|NA|TRBV6-5|TRBJ2-5
CASSYEIDSWGETQYF
TGTGCCAGCAGTTACGAGATCGACTCCTGGGGAGAGACCCAGTACTTC